The rows below give T cell receptor beta chains drawn from one sample of a study of blood T cells in healthy people across ages. MiXCR was run by TCRdb on the 5' RACE reads, yielding one entry per CDR3 protein. The table has 950,000 to 1,200,000 distinct CDR3 sequences, roughly two fifths seen once. Specimen: blood. Receptors originate from a man younger than 35 in good health. Each CDR3 is given with its conserved first and last residue. The D gene is left open where the match is weak. A row's size may be missing; if present it is once, few, many or a size class.

TRBJ2-5 few TRBD2 TRBV7-2 TGTGCCAGCAGCTCCAGGACTAGCGGGGGGGAGACCCAGTACTTC CASSSRTSGGETQYF
TRBJ2-7 few NA TRBV5-5 TGTGCCAGCAGCATGGACACCCGATCCTACGAGCAGTACTTC CASSMDTRSYEQYF
TRBJ2-1 NA TRBD2 TRBV5-1 TGCGCCAGCAGCTTACTAGCGGGGGGAAACTATGAGCAGTTCTTC CASSLLAGGNYEQFF
TRBJ2-3 few NA TRBV27 TGTGCCAGCAGTTTTCCGAGTGGCGAGCCGCAGTATTTT CASSFPSGEPQYF
TRBJ2-1 NA TRBD1 TRBV5-6 TGTGCCAGCAGCTATGGACAGGGAATCGATGAGCAGTTATTC CASSYGQGIDEQLF
TRBJ2-1 once NA TRBV7-9 TGTGCCAGCAGCTCTGGTAAGACTTCCTACAATGAGCAGTTCTTC CASSSGKTSYNEQFF
TRBJ1-1 few NA TRBV5-1 TGCGCCAGCAGCTTGGCCGGGGGTCACGGGGCGAACACTGAAGCTTTCTTT CASSLAGGHGANTEAFF
TRBJ1-2 NA TRBD1 TRBV6-5 TGTGCCAGCAGTTATGGGACAGGGGGCGTTGGCTACACCTTC CASSYGTGGVGYTF
TRBJ2-4 NA NA TRBV13 TGTGCCAGCAGCCTATTGGGGGACATTCAGTACTTC CASSLLGDIQYF
TRBJ2-7 NA NA TRBV27 TGTGCCAGCAGTCTGACAGTAAACTACGAGCAGTACTTC CASSLTVNYEQYF
TRBJ1-1 NA NA TRBV27 TGTGCCAGCACCTGGGGGGCAGAAGCTTTCTTT CASTWGAEAFF
TRBJ2-3 NA TRBD2 TRBV7-2 TGTGCCAGCAGCTTAGGCCGGCTAGCGGGGGCCTCAGATACGCAGTATTTT CASSLGRLAGASDTQYF
TRBJ1-4 NA NA TRBV4-1 TGCGCCAGCAGCCAAGTTGGCGGGCCAACTAATGAAAAACTGTTTTTT CASSQVGGPTNEKLFF
TRBJ1-2 NA NA TRBV4-2 TGTGCCAGCAGCCAAGATCAGCATGGCTACACCTTC CASSQDQHGYTF
TRBJ2-1 once NA TRBV24-1 TGTGCCACCAGTGATCGATCGAAAAGGAATGAGCAGTTCTTC CATSDRSKRNEQFF
TRBJ2-4 NA NA TRBV2 TGTGCCAGCAAGGGAGGGGGCGGCGAAGCCAAAAACATTCAGTACTTC CASKGGGGEAKNIQYF
TRBJ2-3 few NA TRBV5-1 TGCGCCAGCAGCTTGACGCAGGACACAGATACGCAGTATTTT CASSLTQDTDTQYF
TRBJ1-2 NA NA TRBV5-1 TGCGCCAGCAGCCGTACACCAGGGAGTTACTATGGCTACACCTTC CASSRTPGSYYGYTF
TRBJ2-7 few NA TRBV7-2 TGTGCCAGCAGCTTAGCCTCGGACAGCTCCTACGAGCAGTACTTC CASSLASDSSYEQYF
TRBJ1-1 NA NA TRBV4-1 TGCGCCAGCAGCCAAGAAGGCAGTCAGACGTTAGGACCTGAAGCTTTCTTT CASSQEGSQTLGPEAFF
TRBJ2-5 few NA TRBV19 TGTGCCAGTAGTATACAGGGGGAGACCCAGTACTTC CASSIQGETQYF
TRBJ2-5 NA TRBD2 TRBV6-2/TRBV6-3 TGTGCCAGCAGTTACAGGAGCGGGGGCCCTCAAGAGACCCAGTACTTC CASSYRSGGPQETQYF
TRBJ2-3 NA NA TRBV5-4 TGTGCCAGCAGCTTGGAAACCTGGGGAGAGGAGCAGTATTTT CASSLETWGEEQYF
TRBJ1-2 many NA TRBV4-1 TGCGCCAGCAGCCAGGGGATACAGGGCGGCTATGGCTACACCTTC CASSQGIQGGYGYTF
TRBJ2-5 few NA TRBV3-1 TGTGCCAGCAGCCAAGATCTTGTTGTCCAGGGTGTAAAGGAGACCCAGTACTTC CASSQDLVVQGVKETQYF
TRBJ1-1 many NA TRBV6-6 TGTGCCAGTTCCCCAGGGGCGGTCACTGAAGCTTTCTTT CASSPGAVTEAFF
TRBJ2-3 NA NA TRBV4-2 TGTGCCAGCAGCCAAGAAACATCGTGGGGGGGCGAGGTAGATACGCAGTATTTT CASSQETSWGGEVDTQYF
TRBJ1-1 NA TRBD1 TRBV9 TGTGCCAGCAGCGTAGGAGGGACAGAGAACACTGAAGCTTTCTTT CASSVGGTENTEAFF
TRBJ1-2 NA TRBD1 TRBV27 TGTGCCAGCACCCCCGGGACAGGCGGCCTCTATGGCTACACCTTC CASTPGTGGLYGYTF
TRBJ1-1 NA NA TRBV9 TGTGCCAGCAGCGTAGGTCGGGCGAACACTGAAGCTTTCTTT CASSVGRANTEAFF
TRBJ1-2 few NA TRBV4-1 TGCGCCAGCAGCCAAGAAGCGGTGGTTTATGGCTACACCTTC CASSQEAVVYGYTF
TRBJ2-2 few NA TRBV12-3/TRBV12-4 TGTGCCAGCACCTTGACCCTAGGGTGGTCGGACACCGGGGAGCTGTTTTTT CASTLTLGWSDTGELFF
TRBJ2-3 few NA TRBV29-1 TGCAGCGTTGAAGATCCGAGCGGCAGCACAGATACGCAGTATTTT CSVEDPSGSTDTQYF